This TCR beta chain was retrieved from a study of blood T cells in healthy people across ages. Study conclusions and caveats: Both naive CD4+ cell counts and diversity were greater in long-lived donors than in aged donors.

Through a sample-barcoded 5' primer and a J-beta primer mix, a second PCR was run for roughly 6 to 11 cycles. TCRdb itself ran the 5' RACE reads through MiXCR, one entry per CDR3 protein. The repertoire holds about a million distinct CDR3 sequences, 45% to 50% seen once, with 13% in the top ten. Donation came from healthy Caucasian individuals in Russia who were aged roughly 6 to 95. Drawn from each donor were 9 to 10 milliliters of peripheral blood. V shed 4 bases and J shed 4 bases, with 7 bases lying between them. Germline CDR1 and CDR2: SGHTA and FQGNSA. The CDR3 totals 12 residues. Of note for this clonotype: The antigen remains undetermined.

The specimen was blood. The sequence was collected from a man in his thirties or forties in good health. V is TRBV7-2 and J is TRBJ1-2; no reliable D call. The CDR3 DNA reads TGTGCCAGCAGCTGCAGGAGCTATGGCTACACCTTC. Encoded protein: CASSCRSYGYTF. The variable domain in full, with the rest retrieved from reference TRBV7-2 and TRBJ1-2, is GAGVSQSPSNKVTEKGKDVELRCDPISGHTALYWYRQSLGQGLEFLIYFQGNSAPDKSGLPSDRFSAERTGGSVSTLTIQRTQQEDSAVYLCASSCRSYGYTFGSGTRLTVV.